The rows below give T cell receptor beta chains drawn from one sample of a study of cytomegalovirus exposure and HLA in healthy donors. TCRdb's table, derived via immunoSEQ multiplex PCR, lists solely in-frame clones and lacks some. The sample table includes about 210,000 clones. The sequencing sample was made of PBMCs. Source of these receptors: a young woman in good health and CMV-seropositive. Both conserved end residues are part of each CDR3. The D gene is left open where the match is weak.

v_call	j_call	d_call	cdr3_nt	cdr3_aa
TRBV6-1	TRBJ1-1	-	TGTGCCAGCAGTGCGACAGGCGGGGGGCTGGGAACTGAAGCTTTCTTT	CASSATGGGLGTEAFF
TRBV27	TRBJ2-4	-	TGTGCCAGCAGTTTAGGGGGGGCAGGGGCGGTCATTCAGTACTTC	CASSLGGAGAVIQYF
TRBV7-2	TRBJ2-7	TRBD2	TGTGCCAGCAGCTTAGAACCAACTAGCGGGGGGGAATCCTACGAGCAGTACTTC	CASSLEPTSGGESYEQYF
TRBV30	TRBJ1-2	-	TGTGCCTGGAGTGTACAGGGAGTAGGGGGCTACACCTTC	CAWSVQGVGGYTF
TRBV21-1	TRBJ1-5	-	TGTGCCAGCAGCTCCCGGGACAGGATTAGCAATCAGCCCCAGCATTTT	CASSSRDRISNQPQHF
TRBV28	TRBJ1-4	TRBD1	TGTGCCAGCAGTCGGGACAGGGGGGAAAAACTGTTTTTT	CASSRDRGEKLFF
TRBV4-1	TRBJ2-1	-	TGCGCCAGCAGCCAAGATGAGGAGGGGTATGAGCAGTTCTTC	CASSQDEEGYEQFF
TRBV5-1	TRBJ2-3	TRBD2	TGCGCCAGCAGCACGTTAATAGCGGGGGACCGCACAGATACGCAGTATTTT	CASSTLIAGDRTDTQYF
TRBV28	TRBJ2-1	TRBD2	TGTGCCAGCAGTTTCCTGAGACTAGCGGGAGTAGATGAGCAGTTCTTC	CASSFLRLAGVDEQFF
TRBV10-1	TRBJ2-1	TRBD2	TGCGCCAGTGGGACTAGCGGGGAGCAGTTCTTC	CASGTSGEQFF
TRBV5-1	TRBJ2-3	-	TGCGCCAGCAGCTTGGGCGCGGGCTCGAGCACAGATACGCAGTATTTT	CASSLGAGSSTDTQYF
TRBV5-4	TRBJ1-1	TRBD1	TGTGCCAGCAGCCGCGGACAGGGGAACACTGAAGCTTTCTTT	CASSRGQGNTEAFF
TRBV20-1	TRBJ2-3	-	TGCAGTGCTAGCCGGGGTACGCAGTATTTT	CSASRGTQYF
TRBV9	TRBJ2-1	TRBD2	TGTGCCAGCAGCGTCGGGACTAGCGCAAGTAGTGAGCAGTTCTTC	CASSVGTSASSEQFF
TRBV6-6	TRBJ2-5	-	TGTGCCAGCACCTACAACGAGCGGCGCCTGGAAGAGACCCAGTACTTC	CASTYNERRLEETQYF
TRBV18	TRBJ2-5	TRBD2	TGTGCCAGCTCACTGACTAGCGGGGCGGGAGAGACCCAGTACTTC	CASSLTSGAGETQYF
TRBV5-1	TRBJ1-3	-	TGCGCCAGCAGCCCAGGGTCTACTGGAAACACCATATATTTT	CASSPGSTGNTIYF
TRBV5-1	TRBJ1-2	-	TGCGCCAGCAGCTCCGAACCCAGGGAACCCTATGGCTACACCTTC	CASSSEPREPYGYTF
TRBV4-3	TRBJ2-1	-	TGCGCCAGCAGCCAAGGATCACCGGGTCGCAATGAGCAGTTCTTC	CASSQGSPGRNEQFF
TRBV19	TRBJ2-5	TRBD1	TGTGCCAAAACCAAACAGGGGGCAGGGGAGACCCAGTACTTC	CAKTKQGAGETQYF
TRBV5-1	TRBJ2-1	-	TGCGCCAGCAGCTCAAGCCAGGGAAGACGCAGTGAGCAGTTCTTC	CASSSSQGRRSEQFF
TRBV5-1	TRBJ2-3	TRBD2	TGCGCCAGCATTTCGGGGACTAGCGGGAGTACAGATACGCAGTATTTT	CASISGTSGSTDTQYF
TRBV5-5	TRBJ1-1	-	TGTGCCAGCAGCTTACAGGGTATAGTGAACACTGAAGCTTTCTTT	CASSLQGIVNTEAFF
TRBV7-6	TRBJ2-5	-	TGTGCCAGCAGCCAGAGAGGGGAGACCCAGTACTTC	CASSQRGETQYF
TRBV2	TRBJ1-3	-	TGTGCCAGCAGTGACTTGGGAAACACCATATATTTT	CASSDLGNTIYF
TRBV21-1	TRBJ1-2	-	TGTGCCAGCGCAAAGGGACAGGGGGACTATGGCTACACCTTC	CASAKGQGDYGYTF
TRBV2	TRBJ1-1	TRBD1	TGTGCCAGCCGAGGGACAGGGAGCGCTGAAGCTTTCTTT	CASRGTGSAEAFF
TRBV7-9	TRBJ2-5	TRBD1	TGTGCCAGCAGCTTAGAAAGGGGGCCTCTGGAGACCCAGTACTTC	CASSLERGPLETQYF
TRBV5-5	TRBJ2-1	TRBD2	TGTGCCAGCAGCTCGGCGGGACTAGCGGTAGCCTACAATGAGCAGTTCTTC	CASSSAGLAVAYNEQFF
TRBV9	TRBJ2-7	TRBD2	TGTGCCAGCAGCGTAGGCCCAGCGGGAGGCGAGCAGTACTTC	CASSVGPAGGEQYF
TRBV4-1	TRBJ1-6	TRBD1	TGCGCCAGCAGCCCAGGGGGGATCTATAATTCACCCCTCCACTTT	CASSPGGIYNSPLHF
TRBV19	TRBJ1-1	-	TGTGCCAGTAGTATTCTCCAGGGATTCACTGAAGCTTTCTTT	CASSILQGFTEAFF
TRBV7-9	TRBJ1-5	TRBD1	TGTGCCAGCAGCGTCTCACAGGGGAGTCAGCCCCAGCATTTT	CASSVSQGSQPQHF
TRBV4-2	TRBJ2-7	-	TGTGCCAGCAGCCAAGATGAGACTTACGAGCAGTACTTC	CASSQDETYEQYF
TRBV14	TRBJ2-1	TRBD2	TGTGCCAGCAGCCTTTTAGCGGGGAAATACAATGAGCAGTTCTTC	CASSLLAGKYNEQFF
TRBV28	TRBJ2-7	TRBD1	TGTGCCAGCAGTCCTCCGACAGGGGGCGAACACTACGAGCAGTACTTC	CASSPPTGGEHYEQYF
TRBV5-1	TRBJ2-3	-	TGCGCCAGCAGCCCGGGCACAGATACGCAGTATTTT	CASSPGTDTQYF
TRBV5-8	TRBJ2-7	-	TGTGCCAGCAGCTTACTCGCCTACGAGCAGTACTTC	CASSLLAYEQYF
TRBV5-4	TRBJ2-5	-	TGTGCCAGCAGCGATGCAGCTGGGGGGGAGACCCAGTACTTC	CASSDAAGGETQYF
TRBV6-6	TRBJ1-2	TRBD1	TGTGCCAGCAGTTACTCTGGCAGGGGGTATTCCTATGGCTACACCTTC	CASSYSGRGYSYGYTF
TRBV10-3	TRBJ1-3	TRBD1	TGTGCCACCCGGGGATTTGCGGGACAGGGGTCCGGAAACACCATATATTTT	CATRGFAGQGSGNTIYF
TRBV10-3	TRBJ2-2	TRBD2	TGTGCCATCAGGGATCGACGGGAGGGCCCGACCGGGGAGCTGTTTTTT	CAIRDRREGPTGELFF
TRBV28	TRBJ2-2	-	TGTGCCAGCAGTGCCTCCGACAGGCTTAACACCGGGGAGCTGTTTTTT	CASSASDRLNTGELFF
TRBV30	TRBJ2-7	-	TGTGCCTGGAGTGTAATGGACACCTACGAGCAGTACTTC	CAWSVMDTYEQYF
TRBV19	TRBJ2-5	TRBD1	TGTGCCAGTAGTATAAAACAGGGGCTAGGAGAGACCCAGTACTTC	CASSIKQGLGETQYF
TRBV30	TRBJ2-3	TRBD2	TGTGCCCCCCCCGGACTAGCCGTGAATACGCAGTATTTT	CAPPGLAVNTQYF
TRBV25-1	TRBJ1-1	-	TGTGCCAGCCAATTACAGGAGAACACTGAAGCTTTCTTT	CASQLQENTEAFF
TRBV9	TRBJ2-7	-	TGTGCCAGCAGCGTGGGACTTAACTACGAGCAGTACTTC	CASSVGLNYEQYF
TRBV2	TRBJ2-5	-	TGTGCCAGCAGTGCCGGGTTGATAGAGACCCAGTACTTC	CASSAGLIETQYF
TRBV2	TRBJ2-2	TRBD1	TGTGCCAGCTCCCCCGGGACAGGGAACACCGGGGAGCTGTTTTTT	CASSPGTGNTGELFF
TRBV2	TRBJ2-1	TRBD2	TGTGCCAGCAGTTCTAGCGGGGGGCCTTACAATGAGCAGTTCTTC	CASSSSGGPYNEQFF
TRBV27	TRBJ2-1	TRBD2	TGTGCCAGCAGCCGTTTGGGGACTAGCGGGAGCTATGAGCAGTTCTTC	CASSRLGTSGSYEQFF
TRBV10-2	TRBJ2-2	TRBD1	TGCGCCACCCCGGGGGCGGGACAGGGGGCGAATACCGGGGAGCTGTTTTTT	CATPGAGQGANTGELFF
TRBV18	TRBJ1-1	-	TGTGCCAGCTCACCGATCAGCGCACTGAACACTGAAGCTTTCTTT	CASSPISALNTEAFF
TRBV7-6	TRBJ2-3	-	TGTGCCAGCAGCTTAGTGGAGCGGTCCATCACAGATACGCAGTATTTT	CASSLVERSITDTQYF
TRBV5-1	TRBJ1-1	TRBD1	TGCGCCAGCAGCTTGGAAGCCAGGGGGGACACTGAAGCTTTCTTT	CASSLEARGDTEAFF
TRBV6-5	TRBJ2-7	TRBD1	TGTGCCAGCAGTTATAGGGGGCAGAGCTCCTACGAGCAGTACTTC	CASSYRGQSSYEQYF
TRBV11-3	TRBJ2-7	-	TGTGCCAGCAGCTTAGAACAGTCCTACGAGCAGTACTTC	CASSLEQSYEQYF
TRBV7-8	TRBJ2-1	TRBD2	TGTGCCAGCAGCTTATCAAGGACTAGCGGGGGGGTATATGAGCAGTTCTTC	CASSLSRTSGGVYEQFF